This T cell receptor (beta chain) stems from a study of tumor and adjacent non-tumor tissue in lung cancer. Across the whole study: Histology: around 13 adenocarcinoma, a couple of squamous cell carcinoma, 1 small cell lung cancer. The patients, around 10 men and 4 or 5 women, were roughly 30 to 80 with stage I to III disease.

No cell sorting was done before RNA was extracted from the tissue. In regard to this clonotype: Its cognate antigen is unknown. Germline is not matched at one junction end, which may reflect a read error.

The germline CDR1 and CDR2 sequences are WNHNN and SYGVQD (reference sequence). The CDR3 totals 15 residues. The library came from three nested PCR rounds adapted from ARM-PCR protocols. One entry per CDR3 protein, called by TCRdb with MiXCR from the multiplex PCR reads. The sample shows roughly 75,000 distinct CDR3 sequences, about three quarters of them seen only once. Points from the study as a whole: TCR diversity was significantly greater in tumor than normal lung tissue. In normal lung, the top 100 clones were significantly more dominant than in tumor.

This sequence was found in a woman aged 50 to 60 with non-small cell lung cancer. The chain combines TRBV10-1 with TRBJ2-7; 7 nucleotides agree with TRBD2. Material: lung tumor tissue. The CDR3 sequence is CASSPGSKWDYVQYF. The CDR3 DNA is TGCGCCAGCAGCCCCGGGTCAAAATGGGACTACGTGCAGTACTTC.